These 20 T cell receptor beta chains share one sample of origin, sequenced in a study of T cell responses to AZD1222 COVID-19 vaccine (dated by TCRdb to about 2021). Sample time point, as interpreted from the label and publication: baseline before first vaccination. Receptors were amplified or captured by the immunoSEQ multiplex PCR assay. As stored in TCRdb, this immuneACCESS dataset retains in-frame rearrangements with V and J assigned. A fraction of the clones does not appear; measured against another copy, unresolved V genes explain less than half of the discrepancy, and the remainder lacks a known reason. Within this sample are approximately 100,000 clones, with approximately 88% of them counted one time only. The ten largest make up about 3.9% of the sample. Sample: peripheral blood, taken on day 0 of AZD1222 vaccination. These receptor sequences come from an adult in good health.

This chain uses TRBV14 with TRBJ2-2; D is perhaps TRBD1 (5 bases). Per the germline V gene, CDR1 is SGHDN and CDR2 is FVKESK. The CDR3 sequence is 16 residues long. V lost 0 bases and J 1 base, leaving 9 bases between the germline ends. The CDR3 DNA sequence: TGTGCCAGCAGCCAAGATCTGGGGCAGAACACCGGGGAGCTGTTTTTT. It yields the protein CASSQDLGQNTGELFF.

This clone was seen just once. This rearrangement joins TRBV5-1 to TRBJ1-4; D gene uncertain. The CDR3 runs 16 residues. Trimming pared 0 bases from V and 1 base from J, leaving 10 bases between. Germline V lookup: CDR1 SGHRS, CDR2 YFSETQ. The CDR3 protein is CASSLDSLGTNEKLFF. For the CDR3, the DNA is TGCGCCAGCAGCTTGGACAGTTTAGGAACTAATGAAAAACTGTTTTTT.

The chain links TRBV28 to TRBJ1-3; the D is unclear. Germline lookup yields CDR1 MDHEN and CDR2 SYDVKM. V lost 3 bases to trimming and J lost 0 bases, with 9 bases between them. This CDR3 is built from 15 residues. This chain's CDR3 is CASSFTTNSGNTIYF. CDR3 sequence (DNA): TGTGCCAGCAGTTTCACCACAAACTCTGGAAACACCATATATTTT.

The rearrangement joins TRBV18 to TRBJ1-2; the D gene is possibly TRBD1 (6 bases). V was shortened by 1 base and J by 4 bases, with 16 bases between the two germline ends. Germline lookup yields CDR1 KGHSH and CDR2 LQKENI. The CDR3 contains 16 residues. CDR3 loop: CASSPLVRGGGYGYTF. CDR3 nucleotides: TGTGCCAGCTCACCACTCGTTCGGGGAGGGGGCTATGGCTACACCTTC.

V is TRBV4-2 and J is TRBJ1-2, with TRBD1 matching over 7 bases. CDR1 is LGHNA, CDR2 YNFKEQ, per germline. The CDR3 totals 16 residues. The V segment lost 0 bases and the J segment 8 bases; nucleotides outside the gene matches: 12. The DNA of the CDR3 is TGTGCCAGCAGCCAAGAACCGGGACAGAATACTATAGGCTACACCTTC. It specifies CASSQEPGQNTIGYTF.

DNA of the CDR3: TGTGCCAGCAGCGAATTACACGGGCGGGGGGCTTTCCCCGAGCAGTACTTC. This gives the protein CASSELHGRGAFPEQYF. The chain uses TRBV3-1 (or the pseudogene TRBV3-2) and TRBJ2-7, with 8 nucleotides matching TRBD2. Germline CDR1 and CDR2: LGHDT and YNNKEL (reference sequence). The J segment lost 6 bases and the V segment lost 5 bases, leaving 18 bases of the junction unmatched. The CDR3 length is 17 residues.

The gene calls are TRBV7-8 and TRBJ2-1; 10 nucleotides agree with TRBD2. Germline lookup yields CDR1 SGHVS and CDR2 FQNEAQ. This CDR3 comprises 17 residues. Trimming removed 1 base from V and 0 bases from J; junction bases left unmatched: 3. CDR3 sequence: CASSLGLAGSSYNEQFF. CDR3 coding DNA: TGTGCCAGCAGCTTAGGACTAGCGGGTAGCTCCTACAATGAGCAGTTCTTC.

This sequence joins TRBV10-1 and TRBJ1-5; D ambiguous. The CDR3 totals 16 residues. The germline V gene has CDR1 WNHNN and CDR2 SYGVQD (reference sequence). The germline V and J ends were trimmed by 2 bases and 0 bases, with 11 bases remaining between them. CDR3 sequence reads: CASSEVANHSNQPQHF. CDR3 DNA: TGCGCCAGCAGTGAGGTTGCGAATCATAGCAATCAGCCCCAGCATTTT.

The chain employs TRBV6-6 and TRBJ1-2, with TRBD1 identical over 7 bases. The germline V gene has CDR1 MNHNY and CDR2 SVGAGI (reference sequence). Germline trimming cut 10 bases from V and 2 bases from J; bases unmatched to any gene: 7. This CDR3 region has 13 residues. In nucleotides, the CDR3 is TGTGCCACCAATCAGGGGGGCAACTATGGCTACACCTTC. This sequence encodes CATNQGGNYGYTF.

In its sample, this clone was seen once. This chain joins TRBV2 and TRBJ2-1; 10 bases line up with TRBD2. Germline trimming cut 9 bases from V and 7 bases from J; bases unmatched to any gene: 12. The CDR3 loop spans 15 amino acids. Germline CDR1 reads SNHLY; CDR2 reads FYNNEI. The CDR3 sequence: CASTISGGHRNEQFF. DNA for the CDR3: TGTGCCAGTACAATTAGCGGGGGGCACAGGAATGAGCAGTTCTTC.

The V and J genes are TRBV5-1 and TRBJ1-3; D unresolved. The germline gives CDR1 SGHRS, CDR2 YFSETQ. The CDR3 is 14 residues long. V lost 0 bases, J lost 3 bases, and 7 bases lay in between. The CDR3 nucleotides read TGCGCCAGCAGCTTGGGTTTAGTTGGAAACACCATATATTTT. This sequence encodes CASSLGLVGNTIYF.

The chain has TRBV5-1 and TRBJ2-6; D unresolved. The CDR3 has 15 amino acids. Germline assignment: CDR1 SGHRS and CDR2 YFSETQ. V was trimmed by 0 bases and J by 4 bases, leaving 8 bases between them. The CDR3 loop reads CASSLAEGGANVLTF. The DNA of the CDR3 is TGCGCCAGCAGCTTGGCCGAAGGCGGGGCCAACGTCCTGACTTTC.

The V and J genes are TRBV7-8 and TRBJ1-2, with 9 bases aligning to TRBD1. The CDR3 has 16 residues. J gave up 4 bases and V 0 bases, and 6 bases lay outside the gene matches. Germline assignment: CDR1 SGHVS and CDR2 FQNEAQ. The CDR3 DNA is TGTGCCAGCAGCTTAGCTACAGGGGGCGCCGGCTATGGCTACACCTTC. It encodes CASSLATGGAGYGYTF.

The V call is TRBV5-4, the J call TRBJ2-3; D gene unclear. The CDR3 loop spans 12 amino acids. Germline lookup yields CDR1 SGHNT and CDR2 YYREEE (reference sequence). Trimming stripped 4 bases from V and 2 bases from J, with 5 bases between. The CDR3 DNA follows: TGTGCCAGCAGCCTAGACACAGATACGCAGTATTTT. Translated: CASSLDTDTQYF.

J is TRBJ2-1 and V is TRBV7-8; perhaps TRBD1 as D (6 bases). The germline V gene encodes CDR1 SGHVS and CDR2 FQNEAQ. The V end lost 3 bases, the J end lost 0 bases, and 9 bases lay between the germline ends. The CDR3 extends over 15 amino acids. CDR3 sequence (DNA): TGTGCCAGCAGCTTCACAGGGAGCTCCTACAATGAGCAGTTCTTC. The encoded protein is CASSFTGSSYNEQFF.

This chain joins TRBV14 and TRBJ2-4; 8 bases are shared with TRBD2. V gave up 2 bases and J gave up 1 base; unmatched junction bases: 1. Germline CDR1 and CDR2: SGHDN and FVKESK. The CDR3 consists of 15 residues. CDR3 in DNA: TGTGCCAGCAGCCAAACGGGGGGGGCCAAAAACATTCAGTACTTC. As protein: CASSQTGGAKNIQYF.

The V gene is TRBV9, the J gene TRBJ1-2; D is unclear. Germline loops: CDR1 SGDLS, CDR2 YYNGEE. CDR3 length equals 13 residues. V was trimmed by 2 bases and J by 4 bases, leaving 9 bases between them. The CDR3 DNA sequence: TGTGCCAGCAGCGTGGGAGCGCGCTATGGCTACACCTTC. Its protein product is CASSVGARYGYTF.

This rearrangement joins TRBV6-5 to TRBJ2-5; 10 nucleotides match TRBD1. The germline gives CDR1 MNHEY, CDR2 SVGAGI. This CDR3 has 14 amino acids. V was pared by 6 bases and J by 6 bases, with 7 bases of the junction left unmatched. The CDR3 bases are TGTGCCAGCAGAGGACAGGGGGAGGGAAAGACCCAGTACTTC. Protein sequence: CASRGQGEGKTQYF.

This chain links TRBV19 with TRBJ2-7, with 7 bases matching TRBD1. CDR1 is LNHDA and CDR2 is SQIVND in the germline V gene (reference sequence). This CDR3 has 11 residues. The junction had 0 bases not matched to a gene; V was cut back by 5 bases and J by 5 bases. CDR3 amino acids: CASSDRDEQYF. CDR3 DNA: TGTGCCAGTAGTGACAGGGACGAGCAGTACTTC.

CDR3 nucleotides: TGTGCCAGCAGCTTCCGGGGAGGTGGGACTGAAGCTTTCTTT. Translation: CASSFRGGGTEAFF. This chain joins TRBV11-2 and TRBJ1-1; D is uncertain. Deletions cut 3 bases from V and 5 bases from J, with 13 bases between. Germline CDR1 reads SGHAT; CDR2 reads FQNNGV. The CDR3 totals 14 residues. The entire variable domain, with the rest obtained from reference TRBV11-2 and TRBJ1-1, is as follows: EAGVAQSPRYKIIEKRQSVAFWCNPISGHATLYWYQQILGQGPKLLIQFQNNGVVDDSQLPKDRFSAERLKGVDSTLKIQPAKLEDSAVYLCASSFRGGGTEAFFGQGTRLTVV.